This TCR beta chain derives from a study of vaccination and CD4 T cells after COVID-19. Study context: Convalescent donors: six male, four female; seven Caucasian, two Asian, one multiracial, two Hispanic. As a positive control, some control cultures were given a CEFX pool, while others were given an HIV-1 Nef pool or no peptide.

The Oncomine TCR Beta short-read assay was applied to DNA of cultured CD4+ T cells. In this case, cultured CD4+ T cells provided the extracted genomic DNA. TCRdb passed the PCR reads through MiXCR, listing each CDR3 protein once. Of 9,000 to 10,000 distinct CDR3 sequences listed, 66% were seen once; the top ten hold 26%. CDR1 and CDR2 from the germline V gene are MNHEY and SMNVEV (reference sequence). CDR3 length equals 17 residues. V shed 8 bases and J 3 bases; nucleotides not matched to a gene: 10. Treatment reported: roughly 11-day PBMC culture with coronavirus spike peptide pools or control peptides (ViraFEST assay). Culture of approximately 2.1 million PBMCs per well took place with roughly 9.6 IU/ml IL-2 and 8 to 10 ug/ml peptide pools. This clonotype was counted a few times. What it recognizes is unknown.

The clonotype originates from a human donor who had recovered from COVID-19. This chain connects TRBV27 to TRBJ2-1; TRBD2 matches 13 bases. Sequences were obtained from CD4+ T cells from blood, cultured in vitro. The CDR3 DNA is TGTGCCAGCGGCCCCTGGACTAGCGGGGGCTTCTACAATGAGCAGTTCTTC. It yields the protein CASGPWTSGGFYNEQFF.